This paragraph covers one T cell receptor beta chain sequence. Its antigen is not known. CDR3 length equals 15 residues. Germline assignment: CDR1 MNHEY and CDR2 SVGAGI. The V end was cut by 1 base, the J end by 6 bases, with 15 bases between. The authors reverse transcribed roughly 0.5 to 1 ug RNA with random hexamers. The authors amplified TCR beta CDR3 across 54 Vbeta and 13 Jbeta using immunoSEQ multiplex PCR. In TCRdb, the immunoSEQ multiplex PCR reads were re-called with MiXCR into one record per CDR3 protein. Of under 95,000 distinct CDR3 sequences in the sample, just under 95% were seen once. This sample was taken from a study of CD8 T cells in Susac syndrome. Study-wide background: Roughly six sequenced Susac syndrome patients had clinically active disease, while 8 or 9 were in remission.

Broader study findings: When the CD4+ T cell repertoires of patients with Susac syndrome were examined, they did not show any clonal expansion.

Bulk CD8+ and CD4+ cells came from magnetic negative isolation; CD8+ TEMRA by FACS. The V gene is TRBV6-5, the J gene TRBJ1-2; D gene ambiguous. This clonotype was obtained from a human donor with Susac syndrome. The source material was CD4+ T cells from PBMCs. The CDR3 spells CASSYLVPGEDGYTF. As DNA, the CDR3 is TGTGCCAGCAGTTACTTAGTACCGGGAGAAGATGGCTACACCTTC.